This TCR beta chain was obtained from a study of T cell repertoires in cytomegalovirus infection. Background on the study: Both a matching HLA type and CMV infection were indicated by public TCR beta signatures.

In regard to this clonotype: Its matching antigen is unknown.

General observations from the study: Predominance within the ex vivo response was attributable to HLA-C-restricted CMV-specific TCR beta clonotypes.

In TCRdb, the reads were re-called with MiXCR into one record per CDR3 protein. The sample holds hundreds of thousands of distinct CDR3 sequences, 20% to 25% seen once. The length of the CDR3 is 14 residues. The V and J ends lost 6 bases and 5 bases, in that order; junction bases with no gene match: 3. The germline gives CDR1 DFQATT, CDR2 SNEGSKA (reference sequence). Sequencing used CD8+ T cells from PBMCs. The gene calls are TRBV20-1 and TRBJ2-1, with 14 bases identical to TRBD2. The origin of this receptor is a human donor in good health (CMV status not recorded). Some clones in this sample may be carry-over from other donors' samples. The CDR3 sequence: CSALTSGGDNEQFF. The CDR3 DNA reads as TGCAGTGCCTTGACTAGCGGGGGGGACAATGAGCAGTTCTTC.